Reported below is one T cell receptor beta chain. TCRdb reprocessed the RT-PCR reads via MiXCR and lists one record per CDR3 protein. The repertoire holds about 520,000 distinct CDR3 sequences, with 25% as singletons. These data come from a study of response to subunit inactivated influenza vaccine. The ends were cut back, 6 bases at V and 2 bases at J, with 16 bases in the middle. The CDR3 is 16 amino acids. Germline V lookup: CDR1 SNHLY, CDR2 FYNNEI. The chain combines TRBV2 with TRBJ2-2; D possibly corresponds to TRBD2 (5 bases). The sequenced sample was CD4+ T cells sorted from PBMCs, obtained approximately 5 days after vaccination. This receptor was identified in a man in his fifties or sixties who received an inactivated influenza vaccine. Here the CDR3 reads CASRVGGSLNTGELFF. The CDR3 nucleotides are TGTGCCAGCAGGGTTGGAGGTAGCCTCAACACCGGGGAGCTGTTTTTT.